The 24 T cell receptor beta chains given below trace back to one sample, sequenced in a study of blood T cell repertoires in COVID-19. Profiled with immunoSEQ multiplex PCR; TCRdb holds only in-frame clones, not every one. Of over 200,000 clones in the sample, about 80% were seen once. Source material: PBMCs or T cells enriched from blood (not recorded which). The receptor source for this set is a man aged 35 to 55 who had recovered from COVID-19.

This sequence joins TRBV11-2 and TRBJ2-3, with D possibly matching TRBD1 (7 bases). The CDR3 is 16 residues long. The V gene lost 5 bases and the J gene lost 2 bases, with 17 bases spanning the gap. Germline CDR1 SGHAT, CDR2 FQNNGV. The CDR3 spells CASSRNRGGITDTQYF. The DNA for the CDR3 is TGTGCCAGCAGCCGTAACAGGGGAGGAATCACAGATACGCAGTATTTT.

This chain joins TRBV29-1 and TRBJ2-7, with 12 nucleotides matching TRBD1. Germline-derived CDR1 and CDR2 are SQVTM and ANQGSEA. CDR3 size: 15 residues. The trim removed 6 bases at V and 5 bases at J, leaving 11 bases unmatched. Written as DNA, the CDR3 is TGCAGCGTGACCGGGACAGGGGGCATGTTCGACGAGCAGTACTTC. Amino acid sequence: CSVTGTGGMFDEQYF.

Turning to this clone: Other DNA variants within this sample encode the same CDR3. CDR3 sequence (DNA): TGTGCCAGCAGCTTAGAAACAGGGGACTATGGCTACACCTTC. Translated, it gives CASSLETGDYGYTF. The chain has TRBV7-2 and TRBJ1-2; 7 bases agree with TRBD1. In germline, CDR1 is SGHTA, CDR2 FQGNSA. The length of the CDR3 is 14 residues. Germline trimming cut 1 base from V and 3 bases from J; bases unmatched to any gene: 2. The variable domain in full, completed from reference TRBV7-2 and TRBJ1-2, reads GAGVSQSPSNKVTEKGKDVELRCDPISGHTALYWYRQSLGQGLEFLIYFQGNSAPDKSGLPSDRFSAERTGGSVSTLTIQRTQQEDSAVYLCASSLETGDYGYTFGSGTRLTVV.

The chain carries TRBV25-1 and TRBJ2-3; no reliable D call. CDR3 length: 13 residues. Germline V gives CDR1 MGHDK, CDR2 SYGVNS. With 6 bases removed from V and 2 bases from J, the gap between germline ends came to 9 bases. This CDR3 is CASRTVPTDTQYF. CDR3 DNA sequence: TGTGCCAGCAGGACTGTACCCACAGATACGCAGTATTTT.

The chain links TRBV3-1 (or the pseudogene TRBV3-2) to TRBJ1-6, with D maybe TRBD1 (6 bases). This CDR3 has 14 residues. Germline lookup yields CDR1 LGHDT and CDR2 YNNKEL (reference sequence). Trimming stripped 4 bases from V and 10 bases from J, with 14 bases between. The CDR3 coding sequence is TGTGCCAGCAGCCCAGCGAACAGGGAATCACCCCTCCACTTT. It codes for CASSPANRESPLHF.

In DNA form, the CDR3 reads TGTGCCAGCAGGAGGGACAGGAATCAGCCCCAGCATTTT. It codes for CASRRDRNQPQHF. The J gene is TRBJ1-5, the V gene TRBV2; TRBD1 aligns across 8 bases. J gave up 4 bases and V 6 bases, and 2 bases lay outside the gene matches. Germline CDR1 SNHLY, CDR2 FYNNEI. The CDR3 runs 13 residues.

CDR3 in DNA: TGTGCCAGCACCGGGACTAGCGGAGAGACCCAGTACTTC. It specifies CASTGTSGETQYF. The chain employs TRBV2 and TRBJ2-5; 11 positions agree with TRBD2. Losses at the gene ends were 7 bases for V and 4 bases for J; bases not matched to a gene: 2. The CDR3 is made up of 13 amino acids. From germline, CDR1 is SNHLY and CDR2 FYNNEI.

The V gene is TRBV7-2, the J gene TRBJ2-5, with 9 bases fitting TRBD2. CDR1 is SGHTA and CDR2 is FQGNSA in the germline V gene. The CDR3 is 19 residues long. J was trimmed by 4 bases and V by 5 bases; bases with no gene match: 20. The DNA of the CDR3 is TGTGCCAGCAGCGGAACCCTGGGGCTAGCGGGGCCTGCGGGAGAGACCCAGTACTTC. This sequence encodes CASSGTLGLAGPAGETQYF.

The chain combines TRBV5-4 with TRBJ2-2; 9 bases line up with TRBD2. Germline CDR1 and CDR2: SGHNT and YYREEE (reference sequence). After removal of 4 bases from V and 6 bases from J, the junction contained 13 bases not matched to a gene. CDR3 length: 17 amino acids. CDR3 protein: CASSGVGSGSFAGELFF. In nucleotides, the CDR3 is TGTGCCAGCAGCGGGGTGGGTAGCGGGAGTTTCGCCGGGGAGCTGTTTTTT.

V usage is TRBV7-9 and J usage is TRBJ2-3; tentative D call: TRBD1 (6 bases). V lost 5 bases and J lost 3, with 12 bases in between. Per the germline V gene, CDR1 is SEHNR and CDR2 is FQNEAQ (reference sequence). CDR3 length: 14 amino acids. The CDR3 loop is CASSAPRGTDTQYF. For the CDR3, the DNA is TGTGCCAGCAGCGCACCCAGGGGAACAGATACGCAGTATTTT.

The chain joins TRBV5-1 to TRBJ2-2, with D uncertain. There are 12 residues in the CDR3. V dropped 4 bases and J dropped 7 bases, with 8 bases sitting between them. Germline V gene data show CDR1 as SGHRS and CDR2 as YFSETQ. CDR3 in amino acids: CASSPQFGELFF. DNA of the CDR3: TGCGCCAGCAGCCCCCAGTTCGGGGAGCTGTTTTTT.

This rearrangement joins TRBV2 to TRBJ2-1; tentative D call: TRBD2 (6 bases). The germline gives CDR1 SNHLY, CDR2 FYNNEI. V lost 4 bases and J 10 bases, leaving 14 bases between the germline ends. The length of the CDR3 is 13 residues. CDR3 nucleotides: TGTGCCAGCAGTGCTACAGAAAGCGGGGAGCAGTTCTTC. Translated: CASSATESGEQFF.

V usage is TRBV2 and J usage is TRBJ1-5; D may be TRBD1 (6 bases). Germline lookup yields CDR1 SNHLY and CDR2 FYNNEI. V lost 7 bases and J 7 bases, leaving 14 bases between the germline ends. This CDR3 spans 13 amino acids. The CDR3 DNA reads TGTGCCAGCAAAGCAGGGGCTGGGCAGCCCCAGCATTTT. Translating gives CASKAGAGQPQHF.

The gene calls are TRBV9 and TRBJ1-4, with D possibly matching TRBD1 (5 bases). The CDR3 extends over 17 amino acids. Trimming left V 0 bases short and J 4 bases short, with 16 bases between. The germline V gene has CDR1 SGDLS and CDR2 YYNGEE. The CDR3: CASSVGSGPSVNEKLFF. CDR3 bases: TGTGCCAGCAGCGTAGGTTCAGGGCCCTCCGTTAATGAAAAACTGTTTTTT. The full variable domain, completed using reference TRBV9 and TRBJ1-4, is DSGVTQTPKHLITATGQRVTLRCSPRSGDLSVYWYQQSLDQGLQFLIQYYNGEERAKGNILERFSAQQFPDLHSELNLSSLELGDSALYFCASSVGSGPSVNEKLFFGSGTQLSVL.

The CDR3 reads CASSILPSGGTDTQYF. CDR3 in DNA: TGTGCCAGTAGTATATTGCCCTCGGGGGGCACAGATACGCAGTATTTT. This sequence joins TRBV19 and TRBJ2-3, with D perhaps matching TRBD2 (6 bases). Germline-derived CDR1 and CDR2 are LNHDA and SQIVND (reference sequence). The CDR3 totals 16 residues. V was cut by 2 bases and J by 1 base, with 13 bases left in between.

As concerns this clone: This same CDR3 is encoded by further DNA sequences in the sample. The chain combines TRBV28 with TRBJ2-7; 13 bases align to TRBD2. The V segment lost 8 bases and the J segment 2 bases; nucleotides outside the gene matches: 6. The CDR3 extends over 15 amino acids. Germline V lookup: CDR1 MDHEN, CDR2 SYDVKM. This chain's CDR3 is CASSRTSGGTYEQYF. DNA of the CDR3: TGTGCCAGCTCTAGGACTAGCGGGGGAACCTACGAGCAGTACTTC.

V is TRBV5-4 and J is TRBJ1-2; 10 bases agree with TRBD1. Germline CDR1 SGHNT, CDR2 YYREEE (reference sequence). The CDR3 runs 14 residues. J was trimmed by 7 bases and V by 4 bases; bases with no gene match: 7. CDR3 protein: CASSRDRGSSGYTF. CDR3 nucleotides: TGTGCCAGCAGCCGGGACAGGGGATCTAGTGGCTACACCTTC.

The chain is built from TRBV3-1 (or the pseudogene TRBV3-2) and TRBJ2-1; 10 nucleotides agree with TRBD2. Looked up from germline, CDR1 is LGHDT and CDR2 is YNNKEL (reference sequence). The CDR3 extends over 17 amino acids. Trimming removed 4 bases from V and 0 bases from J; junction bases left unmatched: 6. Here the CDR3 DNA reads TGTGCCAGCAGCCGACTAGCGGGCCGGAGCTCCTACAATGAGCAGTTCTTC. This translates into CASSRLAGRSSYNEQFF.

The CDR3 coding sequence is TGTGCCAGCAGCTTACGGAGGAACTATGGCTACACCTTC. This codes for CASSLRRNYGYTF. V is TRBV7-3 and J is TRBJ1-2; no definite D call. Germline CDR1 is SGHTA and CDR2 is FQGTGA. This CDR3 spans 13 amino acids. Trimming left V 2 bases short and J 2 bases short, with 6 bases between.

The chain has TRBV25-1 and TRBJ1-1; no firm D call. The CDR3 sequence is 12 residues long. Between the trimmed V and J ends, which lost 8 bases and 5 bases, there was a span of 12 bases. Per germline, CDR1 MGHDK and CDR2 SYGVNS. The CDR3 loop reads CASRGVWTEAFF. CDR3 DNA sequence: TGTGCCAGCCGCGGGGTGTGGACTGAAGCTTTCTTT.

V is TRBV3-1 (or the pseudogene TRBV3-2) and J is TRBJ1-1, with D tentatively TRBD1 (5 bases). V gave up 2 bases and J gave up 1 base, with 8 bases separating them. CDR1 and CDR2 from the germline V gene are LGHDT and YNNKEL (reference sequence). The CDR3 sequence is 14 residues long. In DNA, the CDR3 is TGTGCCAGCAGCCAATTGGGGGGGAACACTGAAGCTTTCTTT. Its protein product is CASSQLGGNTEAFF.

The chain is built from TRBV7-9 and TRBJ2-7, with TRBD2 matching over 13 bases. With 5 bases clipped from V and 9 bases from J, the junction kept 10 bases outside the gene matches. The length of the CDR3 is 15 residues. CDR1 is SEHNR and CDR2 is FQNEAQ in the germline V gene (reference sequence). The CDR3 DNA follows: TGTGCCAGCAGCCGGGACGGACTAGCGGGGGAGTGGCAGTACTTC. It translates to CASSRDGLAGEWQYF. Filled out from reference TRBV7-9 and TRBJ2-7, the complete variable domain reads DTGVSQNPRHKITKRGQNVTFRCDPISEHNRLYWYRQTLGQGPEFLTYFQNEAQLEKSRLLSDRFSAERPKGSFSTLEIQRTEQGDSAMYLCASSRDGLAGEWQYFGPGTRLTVT.

This chain links TRBV27 with TRBJ1-1; D gene unclear. The CDR3 covers 12 residues. Trimming left V 3 bases short and J 4 bases short, with 6 bases between. Germline V CDR1 and CDR2: MNHEY, SMNVEV (reference sequence). The CDR3 loop is CASSLIGTEAFF. CDR3 bases: TGTGCCAGCAGTTTGATCGGCACTGAAGCTTTCTTT.

The rearrangement joins TRBV2 to TRBJ1-4; perhaps TRBD1 as D (5 bases). The CDR3 spans 16 residues. Trimming removed 5 bases from V and 7 bases from J, with 20 bases in between. The germline V gene has CDR1 SNHLY and CDR2 FYNNEI. CDR3 protein: CASSPRPVSGGEKLFF. The CDR3 bases are TGTGCCAGCAGTCCTCGACCCGTCTCCGGGGGTGAAAAACTGTTTTTT.